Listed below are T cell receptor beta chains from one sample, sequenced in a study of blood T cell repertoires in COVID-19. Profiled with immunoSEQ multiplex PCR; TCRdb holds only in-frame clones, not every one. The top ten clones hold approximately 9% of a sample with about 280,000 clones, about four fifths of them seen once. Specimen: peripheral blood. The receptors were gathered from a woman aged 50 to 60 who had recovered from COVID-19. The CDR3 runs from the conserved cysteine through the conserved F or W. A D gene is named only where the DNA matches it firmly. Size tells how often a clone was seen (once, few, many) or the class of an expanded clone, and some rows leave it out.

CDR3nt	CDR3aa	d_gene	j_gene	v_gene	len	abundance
TGTGCCAGCAGCGTAGTCGCAGGGTCCTATGGCTACACCTTC	CASSVVAGSYGYTF	NA	TRBJ1-2	TRBV9	14	NA
TGTGCCAGCAGTTTAAGGAGGGGCGGTGGTGACGAGCAGTACTTC	CASSLRRGGGDEQYF	NA	TRBJ2-7	TRBV27	15	NA
TGTGCCAGCAGCTGGGTAGCGGGAGGTTCCTACGAGCAGTACTTC	CASSWVAGGSYEQYF	TRBD2	TRBJ2-7	TRBV5-4	15	NA
TGCGCCAGCAGCCAAGATAGCGCTAGCGGAAACACCGGGGAGCTGTTTTTT	CASSQDSASGNTGELFF	TRBD2	TRBJ2-2	TRBV4-3	17	NA
TGCGCCAGCAGCAACCCATGGGACAGAGACGGCACTGAAGCTTTCTTT	CASSNPWDRDGTEAFF	TRBD1	TRBJ1-1	TRBV4-1	16	few
TGTGCCATCAGTTCCCGCGTGGGTGGAGCGGGCCTAGTGGAGGAGCAGTTCTTC	CAISSRVGGAGLVEEQFF	NA	TRBJ2-1	TRBV10-3	18	once
TGTGCCAGCAGTTCGGGACTAGCGGGTATCGCCTACGAGCAGTACTTC	CASSSGLAGIAYEQYF	TRBD2	TRBJ2-7	TRBV28	16	NA
TGTGCCAGCAGCCATCAGGGGACTAGCGGGGGAATGCACGGGGAGCTGTTTTTT	CASSHQGTSGGMHGELFF	TRBD2	TRBJ2-2	TRBV27	18	NA
TGTGCCAGCAGTTATGGGGACAGCTACGAGCAGTACTTC	CASSYGDSYEQYF	TRBD1	TRBJ2-7	TRBV27	13	few
TGTGCCAGCAGCCACGGGACAGGCTGGGGCAGCACCCAGTACTTC	CASSHGTGWGSTQYF	TRBD1	TRBJ2-5	TRBV7-9	15	few
TGTGCCAGCAGTGGGACAGGGGGAAGGGGCTACGAGCAGTACTTC	CASSGTGGRGYEQYF	TRBD1	TRBJ2-7	TRBV28	15	few
TGTGCCAGCAGCTTACAGGGCTTCTCCTACGAGCAGTACTTC	CASSLQGFSYEQYF	NA	TRBJ2-7	TRBV7-8	14	NA
TGTGCCAGCAGCTTACAGGGGGCGAACACTGAAGCTTTCTTT	CASSLQGANTEAFF	TRBD1	TRBJ1-1	TRBV7-2	14	NA
TGTGCCAGCAGTTTCCGGGGGGCCGACACCGGGGAGCTGTTTTTT	CASSFRGADTGELFF	NA	TRBJ2-2	TRBV6-2/TRBV6-3	15	NA
TGCGCCAGCAGCCAAGATTGGACAGGGGAAGGCTACACCTTC	CASSQDWTGEGYTF	TRBD1	TRBJ1-2	TRBV4-3	14	NA
TGTGCCAGCAGTGTGGCAGGGCTCGGAACTAATGAAAAACTGTTTTTT	CASSVAGLGTNEKLFF	NA	TRBJ1-4	TRBV25-1	16	few
TGTGCCAGCAGTGAAGCGGAGGCGCTCCCTAATGAGCAGTTCTTC	CASSEAEALPNEQFF	NA	TRBJ2-1	TRBV6-1	15	few
TGTGCCAGCAGTTACTCGCTCGGGTCTAGCGGCTACACCTTC	CASSYSLGSSGYTF	NA	TRBJ1-2	TRBV6-5	14	NA
TGTGCCAGCAGCTTAGGATTAGGACAGTTATACGAGCAGTACTTC	CASSLGLGQLYEQYF	NA	TRBJ2-7	TRBV7-9	15	few
TGTGCCACCAGTGATCCTCCTAGCGGGAGGGATTTAGATACGCAGTATTTT	CATSDPPSGRDLDTQYF	TRBD2	TRBJ2-3	TRBV24-1	17	NA
TGTGCCAGCAGCGTAGTGTACGGGGAGCTGTTTTTT	CASSVVYGELFF	NA	TRBJ2-2	TRBV9	12	NA
TGTGCCAGCAGCCCAGCCCCGGGACAGGGCACAGATACGCAGTATTTT	CASSPAPGQGTDTQYF	TRBD1	TRBJ2-3	TRBV7-3	16	NA
TGTGCCAGCAGTTTAGGTGGGGGCACTCAGCCCCAGCATTTT	CASSLGGGTQPQHF	NA	TRBJ1-5	TRBV5-6	14	NA
TGTGCCAGCAGACACCGACAGGGTAGAAGAGGCTACACCTTC	CASRHRQGRRGYTF	TRBD1	TRBJ1-2	TRBV5-6	14	NA
TGTGCCAGTAGTATAGGGACGCTACCGGGGGGCTACACCTTC	CASSIGTLPGGYTF	NA	TRBJ1-2	TRBV19	14	NA
TGTGCCAGCAGTTTGGGGGGGGCTGAAGCTTTCTTT	CASSLGGAEAFF	NA	TRBJ1-1	TRBV12-3/TRBV12-4	12	NA
TGCGCCAGCAGCTACCATACCGACAGGGTTGGTGAGACCCAGTACTTC	CASSYHTDRVGETQYF	TRBD1	TRBJ2-5	TRBV5-1	16	NA
TGTGCCAGCTCACCCCCGGGACTAGCGGGAAGTGAGACCCAGTACTTC	CASSPPGLAGSETQYF	TRBD2	TRBJ2-5	TRBV18	16	NA
TGTGCCAGCAGTGACTCGGGGTGTGGGATAGCGGGAAGCACAGATACGCAGTATTTT	CASSDSGCGIAGSTDTQYF	TRBD2	TRBJ2-3	TRBV6-4	19	few
TGTGCCATCAGGGGGACTAGCGGGACAACCGGGGAGCTGTTTTTT	CAIRGTSGTTGELFF	TRBD2	TRBJ2-2	TRBV10-3	15	once
TGTGCCACCATGGACAGGGGAAGGTCTGGAAACACCATATATTTT	CATMDRGRSGNTIYF	TRBD1	TRBJ1-3	TRBV3-1/TRBV3-2	15	few
TGTGCCAGCCGCGGACAGGGGGACACTGAAGCTTTCTTT	CASRGQGDTEAFF	TRBD1	TRBJ1-1	TRBV19	13	NA
TGTGCCAGCAGCTTGGCCTGGACCAGAGGGCATACGCAGTATTTT	CASSLAWTRGHTQYF	NA	TRBJ2-3	TRBV5-7	15	NA
TGTGCCAGCAGTTACTCGGTCCGGGGCTACACCTTC	CASSYSVRGYTF	NA	TRBJ1-2	TRBV6-2/TRBV6-3	12	NA
TGCGCCAGCAGCCGAGGACTTTCCCAAGAGCAGTACTTC	CASSRGLSQEQYF	NA	TRBJ2-7	TRBV4-1	13	many
TGCAGTGCTGTCGACTGGTATGGCTACACCTTC	CSAVDWYGYTF	NA	TRBJ1-2	TRBV20-1	11	NA
TGTGCCAGCAGCTTGACAGGGGGCAATGAGCAGTTCTTC	CASSLTGGNEQFF	TRBD1	TRBJ2-1	TRBV5-4	13	NA
TGTGCCAGCAGTTTGCGACAGGGGGCCGGGCGCCGCGAGCAGTACTTC	CASSLRQGAGRREQYF	TRBD1	TRBJ2-7	TRBV28	16	NA
TGTGCCAGCAGATTCCGGGGAAGTGCTTTCTTT	CASRFRGSAFF	NA	TRBJ1-1	TRBV13	11	NA
TGTGCCAGCTCACCTACCCCACGGACAGAAAGAAACACCATATATTTT	CASSPTPRTERNTIYF	NA	TRBJ1-3	TRBV18	16	NA